The 21 T cell receptor beta chains reported below all come from one sample, sequenced in a study of blood T cell repertoires in COVID-19. Some clones are missing from TCRdb's copy, which holds only in-frame ones; the method was immunoSEQ multiplex PCR. The table includes over 400,000 clones, about nine tenths detected once. Sample: PBMCs or T cells enriched from blood (not recorded which). The source of these receptors is an older woman who had recovered from COVID-19.

This clone has just a few counts. The chain uses TRBV4-1 and TRBJ1-2; D is uncertain. V shed 1 base and J shed 4 bases, with 13 bases lying between them. CDR3 length: 15 residues. Germline values: CDR1 MGHRA, CDR2 YSYEKL. The CDR3 coding sequence is TGCGCCAGCAGCCAAGCATCTAGTCGGGGCTATGGCTACACCTTC. This codes for CASSQASSRGYGYTF.

This chain uses TRBV18 with TRBJ1-6; D not certain. Deletions cut 4 bases from V and 5 bases from J, with 15 bases between. Germline CDR1 KGHSH, CDR2 LQKENI. The CDR3 is 16 residues long. Here the CDR3 reads CASSLNDAGNNSPLHF. The CDR3 region has the DNA TGTGCCAGCTCACTAAACGACGCGGGGAATAATTCACCCCTCCACTTT.

J is TRBJ1-3 and V is TRBV27; tentative D call: TRBD1 (5 bases). There are 17 residues in the CDR3. Germline CDR1 is MNHEY and CDR2 is SMNVEV (reference sequence). Deletions cut 2 bases from V and 3 bases from J, with 17 bases between. CDR3: CASSLRTPKGVGNTIYF. For the CDR3, the DNA is TGTGCCAGCAGTTTAAGGACGCCCAAAGGGGTTGGAAACACCATATATTTT.

V is TRBV29-1 and J is TRBJ1-1; D remains unclear. Germline V lookup: CDR1 SQVTM, CDR2 ANQGSEA. This CDR3 has 15 amino acids. The V and J ends lost 6 bases and 0 bases respectively, with 17 bases between them. DNA of the CDR3: TGCAGCGTGCCCCGGTTCGGGGTCATGAACACTGAAGCTTTCTTT. Its translation is CSVPRFGVMNTEAFF.

The chain joins TRBV12-3 or TRBV12-4 to TRBJ2-2, with TRBD1 identical over 7 bases. CDR3 length equals 13 residues. V was pared by 6 bases and J by 5 bases, with 3 bases of the junction left unmatched. CDR3: CASSPGQTGELFF. In nucleotides, the CDR3 is TGTGCCAGCAGCCCGGGACAGACCGGGGAGCTGTTTTTT.

The chain employs TRBV24-1 and TRBJ1-2; D possibly corresponds to TRBD1 (6 bases). Germline V gene data show CDR1 as KGHDR and CDR2 as SFDVKD. V was trimmed by 4 bases and J by 6 bases, leaving 14 bases between them. CDR3 length equals 14 residues. Here the CDR3 reads CATSDWTASDGYTF. Written as DNA, the CDR3 is TGTGCCACCAGTGACTGGACAGCCTCTGATGGCTACACCTTC.

The CDR3 here is CASSSAPGQGGSPLHF. The DNA of the CDR3 is TGCGCCAGCAGCTCGGCACCTGGACAGGGGGGTTCACCCCTCCACTTT. This chain joins TRBV5-1 and TRBJ1-6, with 10 bases fitting TRBD1. The CDR3 loop spans 16 amino acids. Trimming took 3 bases from V and 9 from J; bases not matched to a gene: 9. Germline V gene lookup returns CDR1 SGHRS and CDR2 YFSETQ.

This chain joins TRBV24-1 and TRBJ2-2; 8 bases map to TRBD2. Per germline, CDR1 KGHDR and CDR2 SFDVKD. The CDR3 has 16 residues. The junction had 6 bases not matched to a gene; V was cut back by 4 bases and J by 3 bases. This CDR3 is CATSDPGRGDTGELFF. CDR3 sequence (DNA): TGTGCCACCAGTGACCCCGGGCGGGGGGACACCGGGGAGCTGTTTTTT.

The chain is built from TRBV2 and TRBJ1-3, with 7 bases lining up with TRBD1. The CDR3 loop spans 15 amino acids. V was pared by 4 bases and J by 4 bases, with 7 bases of the junction left unmatched. The germline CDR1 and CDR2 sequences are SNHLY and FYNNEI. CDR3 sequence reads: CASSASGTAGNTIYF. The DNA for the CDR3 is TGTGCCAGCAGTGCTTCCGGGACAGCCGGAAACACCATATATTTT.

This clone has just a few counts. The genes are TRBV6-2 or TRBV6-3 and TRBJ1-1; D is undetermined. This CDR3 contains 12 residues. Germline V gives CDR1 MNHEY, CDR2 SVGEGT. V dropped 6 bases and J dropped 1 base, with 6 bases sitting between them. In DNA form, the CDR3 reads TGTGCCAGCAGCCCGCGGAACACTGAAGCTTTCTTT. Its translation is CASSPRNTEAFF.

The V call is TRBV19, the J call TRBJ1-5; D might be TRBD1 (5 bases). This CDR3 is built from 16 residues. Germline V gene lookup returns CDR1 LNHDA and CDR2 SQIVND (reference sequence). V dropped 2 bases and J dropped 0 bases, with 11 bases sitting between them. The chain's CDR3 is CASSIYDSDSNQPQHF. The DNA for the CDR3 is TGTGCCAGTAGTATATATGACAGCGATAGCAATCAGCCCCAGCATTTT.

This chain joins TRBV30 and TRBJ2-3; 10 bases are a match to TRBD2. The CDR3 loop spans 15 amino acids. Germline trimming cut 2 bases from V and 6 bases from J; bases unmatched to any gene: 8. The germline gives CDR1 GTSNPN, CDR2 SVGIG (reference sequence). In DNA, the CDR3 is TGTGCCTGGAGTTCACTAGCGGGACCTCGTGATACGCAGTATTTT. Protein product: CAWSSLAGPRDTQYF.

The chain is built from TRBV10-3 and TRBJ1-1; D may be TRBD1 (6 bases). Trimming took off 3 bases at V and 1 base at J, with 12 bases between the two ends. The length of the CDR3 is 15 residues. Germline loops: CDR1 ENHRY, CDR2 SYGVKD. The CDR3 DNA sequence: TGTGCCATCAGTGATCGGGTACAGGGGAACACTGAAGCTTTCTTT. This gives the protein CAISDRVQGNTEAFF.

The J gene is TRBJ1-2, the V gene TRBV11-3; TRBD1 matches at 8 bases. After removal of 0 bases from V and 7 bases from J, the junction contained 7 bases not matched to a gene. This CDR3 spans 15 amino acids. Germline assignment: CDR1 SGHNT and CDR2 YENEEA. The CDR3 spells CASSLDLSGTGGYTF. For the CDR3, the DNA is TGTGCCAGCAGCTTAGACTTGTCCGGGACAGGTGGCTACACCTTC. Filled out from reference TRBV11-3 and TRBJ1-2, the complete variable domain reads EAGVVQSPRYKIIEKKQPVAFWCNPISGHNTLYWYLQNLGQGPELLIRYENEEAVDDSQLPKDRFSAERLKGVDSTLKIQPAELGDSAVYLCASSLDLSGTGGYTFGSGTRLTVV.

The chain combines TRBV7-2 with TRBJ2-3; the match to TRBD2 covers 8 bases. Germline assignment: CDR1 SGHTA and CDR2 FQGNSA. This CDR3 is 14 amino acids long. The J segment lost 3 bases and the V segment lost 5 bases, leaving 4 bases of the junction unmatched. The DNA of the CDR3 is TGTGCCAGCAGCCTGGGACTAGGGACAGATACGCAGTATTTT. Its protein is CASSLGLGTDTQYF. Complete variable domain (other parts from reference TRBV7-2 and TRBJ2-3): GAGVSQSPSNKVTEKGKDVELRCDPISGHTALYWYRQSLGQGLEFLIYFQGNSAPDKSGLPSDRFSAERTGGSVSTLTIQRTQQEDSAVYLCASSLGLGTDTQYFGPGTRLTVL.

The chain links TRBV19 to TRBJ2-3; the D is unclear. The CDR3 is 15 residues long. Between the trimmed V and J ends, which lost 10 bases and 2 bases, there was a span of 19 bases. Looked up from germline, CDR1 is LNHDA and CDR2 is SQIVND (reference sequence). CDR3 sequence reads: CATGRDTLLTDTQYF. The DNA for the CDR3 is TGTGCCACAGGCCGAGACACTCTCCTCACAGATACGCAGTATTTT.

The chain employs TRBV7-9 and TRBJ1-2, with 7 positions matching TRBD1. Germline trimming cut 4 bases from V and 6 bases from J; bases unmatched to any gene: 8. There are 14 residues in the CDR3. The germline CDR1 and CDR2 sequences are SEHNR and FQNEAQ (reference sequence). The CDR3 sequence: CASSSPDRVDGYTF. CDR3 DNA: TGTGCCAGCAGCTCCCCCGACAGGGTAGATGGCTACACCTTC.

The chain is built from TRBV6-6 and TRBJ2-5; 15 bases agree with TRBD2. CDR1 is MNHNY, CDR2 SVGAGI, per germline (reference sequence). V lost 2 bases to trimming and J lost 5 bases; unmatched junction nucleotides: 3. The CDR3 is 16 amino acids. Here the CDR3 reads CASSYPGTSGGETQYF. CDR3 sequence (DNA): TGTGCCAGCAGTTACCCTGGGACTAGCGGGGGGGAGACCCAGTACTTC.

The CDR3 DNA reads TGTGCCAGCAGCCAAGATGTTCCCCTTGGGGCATGGGGCTACACCTTC. Translation: CASSQDVPLGAWGYTF. This chain joins TRBV3-1 (or the pseudogene TRBV3-2) and TRBJ1-2, with D possibly TRBD1 on 5 matching bases. CDR1 and CDR2 (germline): LGHDT, YNNKEL (reference sequence). The V end lost 0 bases, the J end lost 8 bases, and 19 bases lay between the germline ends. There are 16 residues in the CDR3.

This clone has just one count. V usage is TRBV5-1 and J usage is TRBJ2-5; 12 bases are a match to TRBD2. The CDR3 is made up of 16 amino acids. CDR1 SGHRS and CDR2 YFSETQ come from the germline V gene. Trimming removed 4 bases from V and 4 bases from J; junction bases left unmatched: 8. This CDR3 reads CASSPRLTSGGETQYF. The CDR3 DNA sequence: TGCGCCAGCAGCCCCCGGCTGACTAGCGGGGGAGAGACCCAGTACTTC.

This clone has just a few counts. This chain links TRBV29-1 with TRBJ2-5; 9 bases fit TRBD1. The trim removed 2 bases at V and 2 bases at J, leaving 9 bases unmatched. Germline-derived CDR1 and CDR2 are SQVTM and ANQGSEA. The CDR3 covers 16 residues. CDR3 DNA: TGCAGCGTTGAAAGGGAATTCGGGACAGGGCAAGAGACCCAGTACTTC. It specifies CSVEREFGTGQETQYF.